This TCR beta chain is drawn from a study of beta chain features in type 1 diabetes. In the study overall: The study examined 107,917,701 sorted cells across all samples.

Reverse transcribing all isolated RNA meant expressed TCRB transcripts were sequenced. Produced via immunoSEQ multiplex PCR; TCRdb's table is partial and in-frame only. The sample shows around 500,000 clones, 11% of them seen only once. The germline V gene encodes CDR1 SNHLY and CDR2 FYNNEI. The CDR3 consists of 17 residues. J was trimmed by 0 bases and V by 4 bases; bases with no gene match: 7. The authors obtained over 95% purity in all sorted populations. This clone has more than one count but fewer than ten. The TCR originated in a young woman in good health. The V call is TRBV2, the J call TRBJ2-4; 9 positions agree with TRBD1. The sequenced sample was naive CD4+ T cells from blood. The CDR3 loop is CASSGRHRGLAKNIQYF. CDR3 bases: TGTGCCAGCAGTGGCCGCCACAGGGGGCTAGCCAAAAACATTCAGTACTTC. Together with reference TRBV2 and TRBJ2-4, the CDR3 gives the full variable domain: EPEVTQTPSHQVTQMGQEVILRCVPISNHLYFYWYRQILGQKVEFLVSFYNNEISEKSEIFDDQFSVERPDGSNFTLKIRSTKLEDSAMYFCASSGRHRGLAKNIQYFGAGTRLSVL.